The clone carrying this TCR beta chain was observed at least ten times. No antigen is known for it. Read data end 3 residues before the CDR3 end; the end is taken from the germline J gene. The CDR3 contains 15 residues. The V and J ends lost 2 bases and 6 bases, in that order; junction bases with no gene match: 6. The germline V gene encodes CDR1 SGHDN and CDR2 FVKESK. The sample comes from a study of T cell clonality in common variable immunodeficiency. General study findings and limits: TCRbeta clonality was increased in CVID versus healthy controls.

Libraries were prepared by immunoSEQ multiplex PCR; TCRdb keeps only in-frame clonotypes and omits some of them. The profile covers about 47,000 clones, none occurring a single time. The V and J genes are TRBV14 and TRBJ2-1; TRBD2 agrees at 8 bases. The sequencing sample was made of peripheral blood mononuclear cells. This receptor was taken from a person aged 18 to 75 in good health. The CDR3 bases that were read are TGTGCCAGCAGCCAATTCGGTCTAGCGGGCAATGAG. Translating it yields CASSQFGLAGNE. The entire CDR3 is CASSQFGLAGNEQFF.